Each of the 12 T cell receptor beta chains below was sequenced from the same sample in a study of T cells in localized non-small cell lung cancer. Sequenced by immunoSEQ multiplex PCR; TCRdb stores in-frame clones only, minus some. This table has 15,000 to 20,000 clones, 85% to 90% appearing once. Here the sequenced sample was peripheral blood mononuclear cells, taken before any cancer treatment. The receptors here all came from a woman aged 35-75 years with stage III lung adenocarcinoma.

The rearrangement uses TRBV10-3 and TRBJ2-3, with unresolved D. Germline CDR1 ENHRY, CDR2 SYGVKD. V was cut by 10 bases and J by 4 bases, with 9 bases left in between. This CDR3 contains 11 residues. CDR3 DNA: TGTGCCACGCTTGGGGCAGATACGCAGTATTTT. This gives the protein CATLGADTQYF.

Only one count was recorded for this clone. This chain uses TRBV5-1 with TRBJ2-7; 9 nucleotides agree with TRBD1. CDR1 is SGHRS, CDR2 YFSETQ, per germline. With V trimmed by 4 bases and J by 3 bases, 11 bases remained unmatched. The CDR3 runs to 16 residues. CDR3 DNA: TGCGCCAGCAGCCCCGGGAGGACAGGGGCCAACTACGAGCAGTACTTC. Its translation is CASSPGRTGANYEQYF.

V usage is TRBV6-4 and J usage is TRBJ2-2; TRBD2 might be the D (5 bases). Germline CDR1 and CDR2: MRHNA and SNTAGT. This CDR3 spans 16 amino acids. Deletions cut 8 bases from V and 4 bases from J, with 20 bases between. As DNA, the CDR3 is TGTGCCAGCGGTAAAACAAGCGGCATGACCACCGGGGAGCTGTTTTTT. Translated: CASGKTSGMTTGELFF.

The rearrangement uses TRBV6-1 and TRBJ1-5; D unresolved. This CDR3 has 13 residues. CDR1 is MNHNS, CDR2 SASEGT, per germline. Trimming stripped 6 bases from V and 5 bases from J, with 11 bases between. The CDR3 region is CASSQGNDQPQHF. Written as DNA, the CDR3 is TGTGCCAGCAGCCAAGGTAATGATCAGCCCCAGCATTTT.

The rearrangement uses TRBV30 and TRBJ1-4; maybe TRBD1 (6 bases). Trimming stripped 0 bases from V and 5 bases from J, with 16 bases between. The CDR3 runs to 16 residues. CDR1 and CDR2 (germline): GTSNPN, SVGIG (reference sequence). The CDR3 DNA follows: TGTGCCTGGAGTGTGACAGGTCTAGGGAAAAATGAAAAACTGTTTTTT. It yields the protein CAWSVTGLGKNEKLFF.

To note about this clone: An end of the junction differs from the germline gene, which may be a read error. The genes are TRBV9 and TRBJ1-5; D gene unclear. CDR3 length: 16 residues. Germline CDR1 is SGDLS and CDR2 is YYNGEE. The CDR3 loop reads CANSVDLGSPNQPQHF. The DNA for the CDR3 is TGTGCCAACAGCGTAGATCTGGGGAGCCCGAATCAGCCCCAGCATTTT.

CDR3 loop: CASSPSNIGTDTQYF. CDR3 bases: TGTGCCAGCTCTCCCTCGAATATAGGCACAGATACGCAGTATTTT. V usage is TRBV18 and J usage is TRBJ2-3; no clear D gene. The CDR3 runs to 15 residues. V shed 6 bases and J shed 1 base, with 14 bases lying between them. The germline gives CDR1 KGHSH, CDR2 LQKENI.

V gene TRBV11-3 combines with J gene TRBJ1-1, with D possibly being TRBD1 (5 bases). Germline CDR1 SGHNT, CDR2 YENEEA. Trimming stripped 5 bases from V and 5 bases from J, with 15 bases between. This CDR3 is built from 14 residues. CDR3 residues: CASSLRGQGTEAFF. The CDR3, as DNA: TGTGCCAGCAGCCTAAGAGGACAAGGAACTGAAGCTTTCTTT.

The genes are TRBV27 and TRBJ2-5; D may be TRBD2 (6 bases). Germline V gene sequence: CDR1 MNHEY, CDR2 SMNVEV (reference sequence). The ends were cut back, 4 bases at V and 0 bases at J, with 9 bases in the middle. The CDR3 loop spans 14 amino acids. DNA of the CDR3: TGTGCCAGCAGTTCTGCGGGGAACCAAGAGACCCAGTACTTC. Translating gives CASSSAGNQETQYF.

This sequence joins TRBV6-4 and TRBJ2-1; D may correspond to TRBD1 or TRBD2 (5 bases each). V gave up 6 bases and J gave up 0 bases, with 9 bases separating them. Germline loops: CDR1 MRHNA, CDR2 SNTAGT. The CDR3 is 14 amino acids. The CDR3 here is CASSRGGSYNEQFF. CDR3 DNA: TGTGCCAGCAGCCGGGGCGGCTCCTACAATGAGCAGTTCTTC.

The gene calls are TRBV7-2 and TRBJ2-7, with 9 bases matching TRBD1. The CDR3 is 16 amino acids. J lost 4 bases, V lost 6 bases, and 13 bases had no gene match. CDR1 and CDR2 (germline): SGHTA, FQGNSA. CDR3 protein: CASRIGQGTGVYEQYF. The CDR3 DNA reads as TGTGCCAGCAGGATTGGACAGGGGACAGGAGTATACGAGCAGTACTTC.

This sequence joins TRBV5-4 and TRBJ2-5, with 7 bases that match TRBD1. The CDR3 loop spans 15 amino acids. The V and J ends lost 2 bases and 2 bases, in that order; junction bases with no gene match: 6. Germline lookup yields CDR1 SGHNT and CDR2 YYREEE (reference sequence). The CDR3 protein is CASSFGQAVQETQYF. CDR3 coding DNA: TGTGCCAGCAGCTTTGGACAGGCGGTACAAGAGACCCAGTACTTC. The full variable domain, completed using reference TRBV5-4 and TRBJ2-5, is ETGVTQSPTHLIKTRGQQVTLRCSSQSGHNTVSWYQQALGQGPQFIFQYYREEENGRGNFPPRFSGLQFPNYSSELNVNALELDDSALYLCASSFGQAVQETQYFGPGTRLLVL.